These 31 T cell receptor beta chains came from one sample sequenced in a study of tumor-infiltrating lymphocytes in localized non-small cell lung cancer. Assay used: immunoSEQ multiplex PCR; TCRdb lists only in-frame clones, some missing. The table records approximately 12,000 clones, 60% to 85% of them present only once. The specimen was lung tumor tissue. The receptors were sampled from a human donor with non-small cell lung cancer.

This clone has just one count. The genes are TRBV5-6 and TRBJ2-7; D call uncertain. This CDR3 has 11 amino acids. Germline V lookup: CDR1 SGHDT, CDR2 YYEEEE. Between the trimmed V and J ends, which lost 4 bases and 1 base, there was a span of 3 bases. CDR3: CASSASYEQYF. The CDR3 nucleotides are TGTGCCAGCAGCGCATCCTACGAGCAGTACTTC. The variable domain in full, completed from reference TRBV5-6 and TRBJ2-7, reads DAGVTQSPTHLIKTRGQQVTLRCSPKSGHDTVSWYQQALGQGPQFIFQYYEEEERQRGNFPDRFSGHQFPNYSSELNVNALLLGDSALYLCASSASYEQYFGPGTRLTVT.

The chain joins TRBV5-4 to TRBJ2-7; tentatively, D is TRBD2 (6 bases). The CDR3 runs to 17 residues. Germline CDR1 reads SGHNT; CDR2 reads YYREEE (reference sequence). V was cut by 0 bases and J by 1 base, with 17 bases left in between. The CDR3 nucleotides read TGTGCCAGCAGCTTGGATCCCGGGGGTCTAAGGTCCTACGAGCAGTACTTC. This translates into CASSLDPGGLRSYEQYF.

This clone was observed a handful of times. The chain recombines TRBV7-9 with TRBJ2-5; the D is unclear. The V gene's germline CDR1 is SEHNR and CDR2 FQNEAQ (reference sequence). The CDR3 sequence is 11 residues long. V lost 2 bases, J lost 3 bases, and 1 base lay in between. CDR3 bases: TGTGCCAGCAGCTTAAAAGAGACCCAGTACTTC. Protein: CASSLKETQYF. Variable domain in full (rest from reference TRBV7-9 and TRBJ2-5): DTGVSQNPRHKITKRGQNVTFRCDPISEHNRLYWYRQTLGQGPEFLTYFQNEAQLEKSRLLSDRFSAERPKGSFSTLEIQRTEQGDSAMYLCASSLKETQYFGPGTRLLVL.

This chain links TRBV6-6 with TRBJ1-2; no definite D call. Germline CDR1 MNHNY, CDR2 SVGAGI (reference sequence). The CDR3 is 11 residues long. Trimming cost V 2 bases and J 8 bases, with 6 bases left between them. The CDR3 nucleotides read TGTGCCAGCAGTTACCAAAGAGGCTACACCTTC. Translating it yields CASSYQRGYTF.

The V call is TRBV7-2, the J call TRBJ2-7; TRBD2 aligns across 8 bases. This CDR3 has 15 amino acids. Germline CDR1 reads SGHTA; CDR2 reads FQGNSA. V lost 5 bases to trimming and J lost 7 bases; unmatched junction nucleotides: 13. The CDR3 coding sequence is TGTGCCAGCAGCACCCGGCCGGGCCCGGGGGGGGAGCAGTACTTC. Its protein product is CASSTRPGPGGEQYF.

The chain employs TRBV6-5 and TRBJ1-1; D remains unclear. CDR3 size: 14 residues. CDR1 MNHEY and CDR2 SVGAGI come from the germline V gene. The ends were cut back, 6 bases at V and 4 bases at J, with 15 bases in the middle. The CDR3 is CASRAGPLGTEAFF. In DNA form, the CDR3 reads TGTGCCAGCAGGGCAGGCCCCTTGGGCACTGAAGCTTTCTTT.

This clone counts as hyperexpanded. The chain has TRBV6-1 and TRBJ1-2, with no clear D. There are 13 residues in the CDR3. V was trimmed by 3 bases and J by 6 bases, leaving 11 bases between them. Per germline, CDR1 MNHNS and CDR2 SASEGT. CDR3 residues: CASSDVSQDGYTF. CDR3 DNA sequence: TGTGCCAGCAGTGACGTCAGTCAGGATGGCTACACCTTC.

V gene TRBV18 combines with J gene TRBJ2-2; TRBD1 or TRBD2 may be the D gene (5 bases each). Germline V CDR1 and CDR2: KGHSH, LQKENI. V lost 3 bases and J lost 3, with 14 bases in between. The CDR3 is 16 residues long. As DNA, the CDR3 is TGTGCCAGCTCACCTAACGGGGCTCCGGACACCGGGGAGCTGTTTTTT. The encoded protein is CASSPNGAPDTGELFF.

The CDR3 DNA is TGTGCCTGGAGTGTAAAGGGTTGGCAAACTAACTATGGCTACACCTTC. Encoded protein: CAWSVKGWQTNYGYTF. V gene TRBV30 combines with J gene TRBJ1-2; D gene ambiguous. Germline V gene lookup returns CDR1 GTSNPN and CDR2 SVGIG (reference sequence). Trimming removed 0 bases at V and 0 bases at J, with 14 bases between. The CDR3 totals 16 residues.

This chain connects TRBV27 to TRBJ2-5; perhaps TRBD2 as D (6 bases). This CDR3 is 15 amino acids long. Germline V gene lookup returns CDR1 MNHEY and CDR2 SMNVEV (reference sequence). V lost 5 bases and J lost 5, with 18 bases in between. This CDR3 reads CASSTGTRSAETQYF. In DNA form, the CDR3 reads TGTGCCAGCAGTACCGGGACTCGCTCCGCGGAGACCCAGTACTTC.

V is TRBV9 and J is TRBJ2-3; no firm D call. Trimming left V 0 bases short and J 6 bases short, with 14 bases between. The CDR3 has 15 amino acids. Germline V gene data show CDR1 as SGDLS and CDR2 as YYNGEE. In nucleotides, the CDR3 is TGTGCCAGCAGCGTAGCCCCGGACGAGGTGGATACGCAGTATTTT. Residues: CASSVAPDEVDTQYF. The variable domain in full, with the rest retrieved from reference TRBV9 and TRBJ2-3, is DSGVTQTPKHLITATGQRVTLRCSPRSGDLSVYWYQQSLDQGLQFLIQYYNGEERAKGNILERFSAQQFPDLHSELNLSSLELGDSALYFCASSVAPDEVDTQYFGPGTRLTVL.

The chain employs TRBV28 and TRBJ2-3, with TRBD2 as a possible D gene (5 bases). CDR3 length equals 17 residues. From germline, CDR1 is MDHEN and CDR2 SYDVKM. Trimming shortened V by 5 bases and J by 2 bases, and 20 bases separated the two germline ends. As DNA, the CDR3 is TGTGCCAGCAGTCCGTCCCTGGGGAGCGCCCTCACAGATACGCAGTATTTT. Translation gives CASSPSLGSALTDTQYF.

V is TRBV7-9 and J is TRBJ1-1, with D unclear. Trimming took off 3 bases at V and 0 bases at J, with 11 bases between the two ends. The CDR3 has 15 residues. Germline CDR1 is SEHNR and CDR2 is FQNEAQ (reference sequence). CDR3 sequence: CASSFEGSLNTEAFF. CDR3 DNA: TGTGCCAGCAGCTTCGAAGGGTCCCTGAACACTGAAGCTTTCTTT.

The rearrangement links TRBV7-2 to TRBJ2-3; 9 bases line up with TRBD1. The germline CDR1 and CDR2 sequences are SGHTA and FQGNSA. V was clipped by 2 bases and J by 4 bases; unmatched bases: 13. The CDR3 length is 18 residues. This chain's CDR3 is CASSLYALGTGQADTQYF. The CDR3 DNA reads TGTGCCAGCAGCTTATATGCTCTAGGGACAGGGCAAGCAGATACGCAGTATTTT. Based on the CDR3 plus reference TRBV7-2 and TRBJ2-3, the full variable domain is GAGVSQSPSNKVTEKGKDVELRCDPISGHTALYWYRQSLGQGLEFLIYFQGNSAPDKSGLPSDRFSAERTGGSVSTLTIQRTQQEDSAVYLCASSLYALGTGQADTQYFGPGTRLTVL.

This chain joins TRBV30 and TRBJ2-2; tentatively, D is TRBD1 (6 bases). The germline V gene has CDR1 GTSNPN and CDR2 SVGIG (reference sequence). The CDR3 totals 15 residues. Deletions cut 0 bases from V and 7 bases from J, with 15 bases between. The CDR3 spells CAWSVGAAMVGELFF. The CDR3 region has the DNA TGTGCCTGGAGTGTGGGGGCCGCAATGGTCGGGGAGCTGTTTTTT.

This clone was detected only once. This chain connects TRBV29-1 to TRBJ2-1; 8 nucleotides match TRBD2. Germline V CDR1 and CDR2: SQVTM, ANQGSEA. V shed 8 bases, J shed 3 bases, and the junction held 6 bases outside the gene matches. The CDR3 runs 13 residues. Here the CDR3 reads CSYDSGSYNEQFF. CDR3 bases: TGCAGCTATGACAGCGGGAGCTACAATGAGCAGTTCTTC.

The V and J genes are TRBV7-9 and TRBJ2-1; D not certain. This CDR3 is 14 amino acids long. With 3 bases removed from V and 3 bases from J, the gap between germline ends came to 9 bases. CDR1 and CDR2 from the germline V gene are SEHNR and FQNEAQ (reference sequence). Here the CDR3 reads CASSFGGFYNEQFF. The CDR3 bases are TGTGCCAGCAGCTTCGGCGGATTCTACAATGAGCAGTTCTTC.

Judged by abundance, this clone is medium-sized. This chain uses TRBV2 with TRBJ2-3, with D hard to call. From germline, CDR1 is SNHLY and CDR2 FYNNEI. V lost 6 bases, J lost 13 bases, and 14 bases lay in between. This CDR3 is built from 11 residues. The CDR3 here is CASSETYDEYF. As DNA, the CDR3 is TGTGCCAGCAGCGAGACGTACGACGAGTATTTT.

This clone turned up a few times. V gene TRBV28 combines with J gene TRBJ2-7, with 7 bases matching TRBD1. V lost 5 bases, J lost 2 bases, and 6 bases stayed unmatched. The CDR3 runs 14 residues. Germline CDR1 and CDR2: MDHEN and SYDVKM. The CDR3 DNA sequence: TGTGCCAGCAGTCAGGGACAGTTAGCCTACGAGCAGTACTTC. It yields the protein CASSQGQLAYEQYF.

The rearrangement joins TRBV7-9 to TRBJ2-1; the match to TRBD1 covers 7 bases. The CDR3 covers 15 residues. The V gene end was trimmed by 4 bases and the J gene end by 2 bases; junction bases not matched to a gene: 5. Germline V gene sequence: CDR1 SEHNR, CDR2 FQNEAQ (reference sequence). The CDR3 nucleotides are TGTGCCAGCAGCTGGGGACAGAGAACCTACAATGAGCAGTTCTTC. Encoded protein: CASSWGQRTYNEQFF.

This clone was counted a few times. This sequence joins TRBV5-5 and TRBJ1-5, with 7 bases that match TRBD1. The germline V gene has CDR1 SGHKS and CDR2 YYEKEE (reference sequence). The CDR3 length is 17 residues. V shed 0 bases and J 5 bases; nucleotides not matched to a gene: 11. The CDR3 nucleotides are TGTGCCAGCAGCTTGGGGTTGAGCGGGACAGTTTATCAGCCCCAGCATTTT. Protein sequence: CASSLGLSGTVYQPQHF.

The chain couples TRBV11-2 to TRBJ2-7; 8 bases are shared with TRBD1. V dropped 5 bases and J dropped 2; count of bases not matched to a gene: 2. The CDR3 is 13 residues long. Per the germline V gene, CDR1 is SGHAT and CDR2 is FQNNGV. Here the CDR3 reads CASSDRGAYEQYF. The DNA of the CDR3 is TGTGCCAGCAGCGACAGGGGAGCCTACGAGCAGTACTTC.

The V and J genes are TRBV29-1 and TRBJ1-4; D unresolved. The CDR3 spans 12 residues. The V end lost 3 bases, the J end lost 10 bases, and 12 bases lay between the germline ends. The germline CDR1 and CDR2 sequences are SQVTM and ANQGSEA. In nucleotides, the CDR3 is TGCAGCGTTGAGGCCGGGGATTCAAAACTGTTTTTT. Translated: CSVEAGDSKLFF.

The V gene is TRBV7-9, the J gene TRBJ2-5, with D tentatively TRBD1 (6 bases). Germline V gene lookup returns CDR1 SEHNR and CDR2 FQNEAQ (reference sequence). The V end was cut by 4 bases, the J end by 2 bases, with 14 bases between. The CDR3 length is 15 residues. In nucleotides, the CDR3 is TGTGCCAGCAGCTCCGTTACGGGACAACAAGAGACCCAGTACTTC. It codes for CASSSVTGQQETQYF.

The genes are TRBV10-1 and TRBJ2-3; D is perhaps TRBD1 or TRBD2 (5 bases each). The CDR3 length is 14 residues. V was pared by 0 bases and J by 6 bases, with 10 bases between. The germline V gene encodes CDR1 WNHNN and CDR2 SYGVQD (reference sequence). The CDR3 spells CASSESRGEDTQYF. The CDR3, as DNA: TGCGCCAGCAGTGAGTCGAGGGGTGAGGATACGCAGTATTTT.

The chain has TRBV14 and TRBJ1-1; TRBD1 matches at 7 bases. Germline trimming cut 4 bases from V and 4 bases from J; bases unmatched to any gene: 3. Germline loops: CDR1 SGHDN, CDR2 FVKESK. This CDR3 spans 13 amino acids. The CDR3 protein is CASSRNRGTEAFF. CDR3 nucleotides: TGTGCCAGCAGCCGTAACAGGGGCACTGAAGCTTTCTTT.

The V call is TRBV5-6, the J call TRBJ2-1; D possibly corresponds to TRBD1 (5 bases). V lost 5 bases to trimming and J lost 0 bases, with 15 bases between them. CDR3 size: 16 residues. Per germline, CDR1 SGHDT and CDR2 YYEEEE. This CDR3 is CASSSTTGSSYNEQFF. DNA for the CDR3: TGTGCCAGCAGTTCTACCACAGGTAGCTCCTACAATGAGCAGTTCTTC.

The V gene is TRBV19, the J gene TRBJ1-5; D ambiguous. V shed 4 bases and J shed 6 bases, with 16 bases lying between them. This CDR3 spans 15 amino acids. Germline lookup yields CDR1 LNHDA and CDR2 SQIVND (reference sequence). CDR3 protein: CASSNGRSGGQPQHF. CDR3 DNA: TGTGCCAGTAGTAATGGCAGGTCGGGTGGTCAGCCCCAGCATTTT.

In DNA form, the CDR3 reads TGTGCCACCAGCAGAGATTTAGGGGGCTACGAGCAGTACTTC. It translates to CATSRDLGGYEQYF. The chain couples TRBV15 to TRBJ2-7; D perhaps matches TRBD1 (6 bases). CDR3 size: 14 residues. The V gene's germline CDR1 is LNHNV and CDR2 YYDKDF (reference sequence). V was cut by 0 bases and J by 3 bases, with 9 bases left in between.

As to this clone: A junction boundary mismatches the germline segment, possibly from a read error. The chain is built from TRBV10-3 and TRBJ2-1, with D perhaps given as TRBD1 or TRBD2 (5 bases each). This CDR3 comprises 12 residues. From germline, CDR1 is ENHRY and CDR2 SYGVKD. CDR3 loop: CASRGSNNEQFF. The CDR3 DNA is TGTGCCTCCCGGGGCTCCAACAATGAGCAGTTCTTC.

The chain joins TRBV7-8 to TRBJ1-6; 8 bases are shared with TRBD1. The germline CDR1 and CDR2 sequences are SGHVS and FQNEAQ. This CDR3 region has 15 residues. Trimming cost V 5 bases and J 5 bases; bases outside gene matches: 5. CDR3 sequence (DNA): TGTGCCAGCAGCGCGGACAGGGCGAATAATTCACCCCTCCACTTT. This gives the protein CASSADRANNSPLHF.